The clone carrying this T cell receptor (beta chain) was seen a single time. Some clones are missing from TCRdb's copy, which holds only in-frame ones; the method was immunoSEQ multiplex PCR. The sample records some 200,000 clones, around four fifths being singletons. These data are taken from a study of blood T cell repertoires in COVID-19. The CDR3 extends over 15 amino acids. J gave up 4 bases and V 2 bases, and 5 bases lay outside the gene matches. Germline-derived CDR1 and CDR2 are SGHTA and FQGNSA. Seattle enrolled patients during active infection and tracked them longitudinally. The sequencing sample was made of peripheral blood. The genes are TRBV7-2 and TRBJ1-2; 9 bases line up with TRBD1. The sequence derives from a man aged 55 to 69 with COVID-19, enrolled during active disease. The CDR3 DNA reads as TGTGCCAGCAGCTTAACAGGGGGCGGAGGCTATGGCTACACCTTC. Translation gives CASSLTGGGGYGYTF.